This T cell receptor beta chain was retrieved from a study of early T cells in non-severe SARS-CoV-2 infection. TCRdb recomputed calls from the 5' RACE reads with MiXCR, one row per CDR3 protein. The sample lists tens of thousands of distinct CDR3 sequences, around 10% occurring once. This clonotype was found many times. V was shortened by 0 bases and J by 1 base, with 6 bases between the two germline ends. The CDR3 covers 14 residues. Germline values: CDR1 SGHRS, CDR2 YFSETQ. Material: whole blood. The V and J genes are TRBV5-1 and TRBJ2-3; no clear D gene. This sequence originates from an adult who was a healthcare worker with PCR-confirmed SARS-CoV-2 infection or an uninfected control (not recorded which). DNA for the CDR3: TGCGCCAGCAGCTTGGTGGCAGGCACAGATACGCAGTATTTT. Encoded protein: CASSLVAGTDTQYF.